The 15 T cell receptor beta chains given below trace back to one sample, sequenced in a study of control samples from healthy donors and cancer patients (dated by TCRdb to 2020 to 2021). To prepare the library, the immunoSEQ multiplex PCR assay was applied. TCRdb took this table from immuneACCESS and kept in-frame rearrangements with V and J called. Such tables lack part of the clones; where checked against another copy, unresolved V genes explain under half of the gap, and the rest is unexplained. The sample table holds fewer than 95,000 clones, of which about 89% were seen once. The top ten clonotypes cover around 20% of the sample. The specimen was blood. These TCRs come from a man aged 30-40 years in good health.

The CDR3, as DNA: TGTGCCAGCGCCGATAGGGGACTAGACCAATACAATGAGCAGTTCTTC. As protein: CASADRGLDQYNEQFF. The chain couples TRBV6-6 to TRBJ2-1; TRBD2 agrees at 8 bases. The CDR3 length is 16 residues. Germline values: CDR1 MNHNY, CDR2 SVGAGI (reference sequence). The trim removed 8 bases at V and 4 bases at J, leaving 13 bases unmatched.

The chain carries TRBV5-1 and TRBJ2-7; the D gene is possibly TRBD1 (6 bases). This CDR3 is built from 16 residues. Deletions cut 0 bases from V and 2 bases from J, with 15 bases between. Germline V gene data show CDR1 as SGHRS and CDR2 as YFSETQ. CDR3 protein: CASSLAASQGTYEQYF. CDR3 nucleotide sequence: TGCGCCAGCAGCTTGGCTGCTAGCCAGGGGACCTACGAGCAGTACTTC. The full variable domain, completed using reference TRBV5-1 and TRBJ2-7, is KAGVTQTPRYLIKTRGQQVTLSCSPISGHRSVSWYQQTPGQGLQFLFEYFSETQRNKGNFPGRFSGRQFSNSRSEMNVSTLELGDSALYLCASSLAASQGTYEQYFGPGTRLTVT.

The V gene is TRBV2, the J gene TRBJ2-3, with D perhaps being TRBD1 or TRBD2 (5 bases each). The CDR3 is 15 residues long. Per germline, CDR1 SNHLY and CDR2 FYNNEI. Trimming removed 3 bases from V and 4 bases from J, with 14 bases in between. This CDR3 is CASSDGASSADTQYF. CDR3 bases: TGTGCCAGCAGTGACGGGGCGAGTAGCGCAGATACGCAGTATTTT.

The chain uses TRBV30 and TRBJ1-2, with D hard to call. Germline assignment: CDR1 GTSNPN and CDR2 SVGIG (reference sequence). The length of the CDR3 is 15 residues. V lost 1 base to trimming and J lost 3 bases, with 15 bases between them. The DNA for the CDR3 is TGTGCCTGGAGTGCTGGCAGCTGGAGCTACTATGGCTACACCTTC. Translation: CAWSAGSWSYYGYTF.

This clone was counted once. The chain couples TRBV2 to TRBJ1-6, with D unresolved. Germline CDR1 SNHLY, CDR2 FYNNEI. CDR3 length equals 14 residues. The ends were cut back, 8 bases at V and 7 bases at J, with 15 bases in the middle. The CDR3 loop is CASRTGVENSPLHF. The DNA for the CDR3 is TGTGCCAGCCGGACCGGGGTCGAGAATTCACCCCTCCACTTT.

The rearrangement links TRBV5-4 to TRBJ2-3, with 9 bases lining up with TRBD2. The CDR3 covers 16 residues. The junction had 9 bases not matched to a gene; V was cut back by 3 bases and J by 4 bases. The germline gives CDR1 SGHNT, CDR2 YYREEE (reference sequence). The CDR3 coding sequence is TGTGCCAGCAGCTCTAAGACTAGCGGCCGGGCAGATACGCAGTATTTT. Its protein product is CASSSKTSGRADTQYF. The full variable domain, in which reference TRBV5-4 and TRBJ2-3 provide the parts outside the CDR3, is ETGVTQSPTHLIKTRGQQVTLRCSSQSGHNTVSWYQQALGQGPQFIFQYYREEENGRGNFPPRFSGLQFPNYSSELNVNALELDDSALYLCASSSKTSGRADTQYFGPGTRLTVL.

This chain uses TRBV11-2 with TRBJ2-7; D ambiguous. Germline V lookup: CDR1 SGHAT, CDR2 FQNNGV. The CDR3 runs 13 residues. V shed 3 bases and J shed 5 bases, with 11 bases lying between them. CDR3 residues: CASSFQSSHEQYF. CDR3 nucleotides: TGTGCCAGCAGCTTCCAGTCGTCCCACGAGCAGTACTTC.

This clone was found once. This sequence joins TRBV6-5 and TRBJ1-2, with 7 positions matching TRBD1. Looked up from germline, CDR1 is MNHEY and CDR2 is SVGAGI. After removal of 0 bases from V and 6 bases from J, the junction contained 1 base not matched to a gene. This CDR3 contains 13 residues. The CDR3 region has the DNA TGTGCCAGCAGTTACTCAGGGACAGATGGCTACACCTTC. It codes for CASSYSGTDGYTF.

The chain joins TRBV6-5 to TRBJ1-5; the D is unclear. CDR1 and CDR2 from the germline V gene are MNHEY and SVGAGI. The V end was cut by 0 bases, the J end by 2 bases, with 11 bases between. The CDR3 totals 16 residues. The CDR3, as DNA: TGTGCCAGCAGTTACTCGAGAGTCGGGGGCAATCAGCCCCAGCATTTT. As protein: CASSYSRVGGNQPQHF.

The V call is TRBV15, the J call TRBJ2-7, with TRBD2 identical over 12 bases. This CDR3 spans 16 amino acids. CDR1 is LNHNV and CDR2 is YYDKDF in the germline V gene (reference sequence). After removal of 1 base from V and 5 bases from J, the junction contained 6 bases not matched to a gene. CDR3 in amino acids: CATSRALAGGRDEQYF. The CDR3 DNA reads TGTGCCACCAGCAGAGCCCTAGCGGGGGGGCGGGACGAGCAGTACTTC. The entire variable domain, with the rest obtained from reference TRBV15 and TRBJ2-7, is as follows: DAMVIQNPRYQVTQFGKPVTLSCSQTLNHNVMYWYQQKSSQAPKLLFHYYDKDFNNEADTPDNFQSRRPNTSFCFLDIRSPGLGDTAMYLCATSRALAGGRDEQYFGPGTRLTVT.

The V gene is TRBV24-1, the J gene TRBJ2-7; D unresolved. In germline, CDR1 is KGHDR, CDR2 SFDVKD. The CDR3 consists of 16 residues. The V end lost 5 bases, the J end lost 0 bases, and 16 bases lay between the germline ends. This chain's CDR3 is CATSVSELHISYEQYF. DNA of the CDR3: TGTGCCACCAGTGTTTCGGAGCTCCACATCTCCTACGAGCAGTACTTC.

The chain has TRBV29-1 and TRBJ2-1, with 14 bases that match TRBD2. Germline CDR1 reads SQVTM; CDR2 reads ANQGSEA. V gave up 4 bases and J gave up 4 bases; unmatched junction bases: 12. The CDR3 runs to 18 residues. The CDR3 sequence is CSVAVGLAGATLYNEQFF. CDR3 bases: TGCAGCGTTGCCGTGGGACTAGCGGGGGCCACTTTATACAATGAGCAGTTCTTC.

This clone was seen a few times. V and J are TRBV1 and TRBJ1-4. TRBV1 is assigned pseudogene status. The CDR3 extends over 15 amino acids. CDR3 nucleotides: TGCACCAGCAGCCAAGAGTCGGGTCTCGATGAAAAACTGTTTTTT. This translates into CTSSQESGLDEKLFF.

This chain links TRBV7-7 with TRBJ2-7; D possibly corresponds to TRBD1 (6 bases). The CDR3 spans 14 residues. Trimming cost V 4 bases and J 0 bases, with 10 bases left between them. Germline V gene lookup returns CDR1 SSHAT and CDR2 FNYEAQ (reference sequence). The CDR3 is CASSSGVGSYEQYV. As DNA, the CDR3 is TGTGCCAGCAGCTCAGGGGTTGGCTCCTACGAGCAGTACGTC.

The V and J genes are TRBV19 and TRBJ1-6; a weak D match, TRBD1 (6 bases). Per the germline V gene, CDR1 is LNHDA and CDR2 is SQIVND (reference sequence). V lost 11 bases and J lost 7, with 15 bases in between. The CDR3 contains 13 residues. The CDR3 sequence: CAGSTGRNSPLHF. For the CDR3, the DNA is TGTGCCGGAAGCACAGGGCGAAATTCACCCCTCCACTTT.